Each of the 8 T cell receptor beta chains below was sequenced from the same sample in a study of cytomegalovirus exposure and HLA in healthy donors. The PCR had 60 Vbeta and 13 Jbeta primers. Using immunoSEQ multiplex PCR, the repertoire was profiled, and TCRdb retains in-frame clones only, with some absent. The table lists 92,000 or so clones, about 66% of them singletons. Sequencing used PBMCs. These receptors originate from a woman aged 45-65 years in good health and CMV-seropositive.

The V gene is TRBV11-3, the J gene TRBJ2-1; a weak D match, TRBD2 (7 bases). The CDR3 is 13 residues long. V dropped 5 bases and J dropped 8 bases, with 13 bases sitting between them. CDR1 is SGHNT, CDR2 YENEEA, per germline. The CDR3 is CASSRGGGHEQFF. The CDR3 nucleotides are TGTGCCAGCAGCCGAGGGGGGGGCCATGAGCAGTTCTTC.

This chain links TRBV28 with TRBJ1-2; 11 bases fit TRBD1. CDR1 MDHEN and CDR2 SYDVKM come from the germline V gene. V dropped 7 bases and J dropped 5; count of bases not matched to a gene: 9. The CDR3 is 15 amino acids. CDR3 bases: TGTGCCAGCACGACGGGACAGGGGGTTGGATATGGCTACACCTTC. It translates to CASTTGQGVGYGYTF.

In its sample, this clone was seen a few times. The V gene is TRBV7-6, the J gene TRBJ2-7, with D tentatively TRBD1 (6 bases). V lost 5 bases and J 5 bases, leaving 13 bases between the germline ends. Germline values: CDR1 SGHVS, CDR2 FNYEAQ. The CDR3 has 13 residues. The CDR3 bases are TGTGCCAGCAGCCCAACAGGGTCCCACGAGCAGTACTTC. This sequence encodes CASSPTGSHEQYF. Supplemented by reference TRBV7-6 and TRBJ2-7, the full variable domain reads GAGVSQSPRYKVTKRGQDVALRCDPISGHVSLYWYRQALGQGPEFLTYFNYEAQQDKSGLPNDRFSAERPEGSISTLTIQRTEQRDSAMYRCASSPTGSHEQYFGPGTRLTVT.

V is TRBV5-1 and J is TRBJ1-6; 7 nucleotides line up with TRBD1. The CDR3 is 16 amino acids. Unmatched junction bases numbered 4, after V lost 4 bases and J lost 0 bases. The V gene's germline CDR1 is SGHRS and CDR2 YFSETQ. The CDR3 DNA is TGCGCCAGCAGCATACAGGGGAGCTCCTATAATTCACCCCTCCACTTT. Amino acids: CASSIQGSSYNSPLHF.

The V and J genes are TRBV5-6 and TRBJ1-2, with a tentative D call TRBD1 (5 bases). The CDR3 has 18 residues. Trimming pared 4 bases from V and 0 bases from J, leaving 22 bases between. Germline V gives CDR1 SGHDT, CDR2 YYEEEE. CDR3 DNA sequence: TGTGCCAGCAGCCTGGGAGTCGGGGGAGGGCTAGCTAACTATGGCTACACCTTC. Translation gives CASSLGVGGGLANYGYTF. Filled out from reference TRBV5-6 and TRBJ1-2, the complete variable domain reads DAGVTQSPTHLIKTRGQQVTLRCSPKSGHDTVSWYQQALGQGPQFIFQYYEEEERQRGNFPDRFSGHQFPNYSSELNVNALLLGDSALYLCASSLGVGGGLANYGYTFGSGTRLTVV.

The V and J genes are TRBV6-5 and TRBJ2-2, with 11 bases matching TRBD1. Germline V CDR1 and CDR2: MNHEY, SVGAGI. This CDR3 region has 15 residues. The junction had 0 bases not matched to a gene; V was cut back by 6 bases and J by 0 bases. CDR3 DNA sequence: TGTGCCAGCAGGGGACAGGGGGCGAACACCGGGGAGCTGTTTTTT. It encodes CASRGQGANTGELFF.

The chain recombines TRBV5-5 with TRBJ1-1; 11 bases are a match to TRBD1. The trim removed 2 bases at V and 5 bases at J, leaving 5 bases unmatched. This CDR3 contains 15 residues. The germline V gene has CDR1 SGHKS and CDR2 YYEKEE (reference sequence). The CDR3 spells CASSFLGQGETEAFF. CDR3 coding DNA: TGTGCCAGCAGCTTTCTGGGACAGGGGGAGACTGAAGCTTTCTTT. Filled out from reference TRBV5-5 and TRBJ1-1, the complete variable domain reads DAGVTQSPTHLIKTRGQQVTLRCSPISGHKSVSWYQQVLGQGPQFIFQYYEKEERGRGNFPDRFSARQFPNYSSELNVNALLLGDSALYLCASSFLGQGETEAFFGQGTRLTVV.

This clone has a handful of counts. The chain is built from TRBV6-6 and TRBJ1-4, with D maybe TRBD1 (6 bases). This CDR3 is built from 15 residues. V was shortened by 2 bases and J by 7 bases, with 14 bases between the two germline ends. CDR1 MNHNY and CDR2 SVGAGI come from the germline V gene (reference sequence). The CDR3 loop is CASSYGQIRGEKLFF. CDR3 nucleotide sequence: TGTGCCAGCAGTTACGGACAGATACGCGGTGAAAAACTGTTTTTT.